This T cell receptor beta chain originates from a study of identical twins. Study observations and caveats: Excess sharing by twins proved weaker in beta out-of-frame sequences.

This clonotype was counted many times. Its antigen is still unknown. Germline CDR1 reads DFQATT; CDR2 reads SNEGSKA (reference sequence). The J segment lost 3 bases and the V segment lost 2 bases, leaving 9 bases of the junction unmatched. This CDR3 contains 15 residues. TCRdb analysed the 5' RACE reads with MiXCR anew, one entry per CDR3 protein. The table has about 700,000 distinct CDR3 sequences, around 6% seen once. This chain joins TRBV20-1 and TRBJ1-2, with 7 bases lining up with TRBD1. Sequenced sample: naive T cells sorted from blood. This TCR was recovered from a man between 18 and 29 years old in good health. The CDR3 sequence is CSARRKTGVDYGYTF. CDR3 sequence (DNA): TGCAGTGCTAGAAGGAAAACAGGGGTTGACTATGGCTACACCTTC.